Listed here are 24 T cell receptor beta chains from one sample, sequenced in a study of neurological immune-mediated disorders. TCRdb re-analysed the 5' RACE reads in MiXCR, keeping a single row per CDR3 protein. The profile covers around 66,000 distinct CDR3 sequences, with less than 5.5% appearing a single time and roughly 2.8% taken by the ten largest. Sequenced: PBMCs. The receptors stem from a woman in her 30s with multiple sclerosis.

This chain uses TRBV20-1 with TRBJ2-7, with 11 bases fitting TRBD2. V was pared by 5 bases and J by 4 bases, with 13 bases of the junction left unmatched. Per the germline V gene, CDR1 is DFQATT and CDR2 is SNEGSKA (reference sequence). This CDR3 comprises 16 residues. In nucleotides, the CDR3 is TGCAGTGCTGGCGGGACTAGCGGAAATGGACGGTACGAGCAGTACTTC. Translated: CSAGGTSGNGRYEQYF.

The sample holds many counts of this clonotype. The V gene is TRBV6-5, the J gene TRBJ1-2, with 7 bases that match TRBD1. Germline assignment: CDR1 MNHEY and CDR2 SVGAGI. V lost 0 bases to trimming and J lost 2 bases; unmatched junction nucleotides: 3. The CDR3 has 15 residues. The CDR3 sequence: CASSYSGQSNYGYTF. For the CDR3, the DNA is TGTGCCAGCAGTTACTCGGGACAGAGCAACTATGGCTACACCTTC.

This clonotype was observed a few times. CDR3: CASRLGQGGTGELFF. The CDR3, as DNA: TGTGCCAGCAGACTGGGGCAGGGAGGCACCGGGGAGCTGTTTTTT. The chain has TRBV5-4 and TRBJ2-2; the D gene is possibly TRBD2 (6 bases). The CDR3 loop spans 15 amino acids. CDR1 is SGHNT and CDR2 is YYREEE in the germline V gene (reference sequence). Trimming shortened V by 5 bases and J by 4 bases, and 15 bases separated the two germline ends.

On this clonotype: The conserved phenylalanine or tryptophan is not found at the CDR3 terminus, so this likely reflects a read error. The rearrangement joins TRBV5-1 to TRBJ2-3; 9 bases match TRBD1. The CDR3 loop spans 16 amino acids. V lost 9 bases, J lost 1 base, and 12 bases stayed unmatched. Germline-derived CDR1 and CDR2 are SGHRS and YFSETQ. The CDR3 spells CANEQGADFRTDTQYN. The CDR3 bases are TGCGCCAACGAACAGGGGGCTGACTTCCGCACAGATACGCAGTATAAT.

This clonotype showed up many times. The V and J genes are TRBV15 and TRBJ2-1; no definite D call. The CDR3 sequence is 13 residues long. With 0 bases removed from V and 0 bases from J, the gap between germline ends came to 0 bases. Per germline, CDR1 LNHNV and CDR2 YYDKDF (reference sequence). This chain's CDR3 is CATSRDSYNEQFF. In DNA, the CDR3 is TGTGCCACCAGCAGAGACTCCTACAATGAGCAGTTCTTC.

This clonotype occurred many times. The chain combines TRBV12-3 or TRBV12-4 with TRBJ2-1; D possibly corresponds to TRBD1 (6 bases). V was clipped by 4 bases and J by 15 bases, with 19 bases between them. The CDR3 runs 13 residues. CDR3 protein: CASSSTARQDWFF. DNA for the CDR3: TGTGCCAGCAGTTCCACAGCCCGACAGGACTGGTTCTTC.

The chain combines TRBV20-1 with TRBJ2-1; 8 bases map to TRBD1. Germline V gives CDR1 DFQATT, CDR2 SNEGSKA (reference sequence). The CDR3 length is 17 residues. With V trimmed by 3 bases and J by 4 bases, 14 bases remained unmatched. CDR3 DNA: TGCAGTGCTAGTCGGGCAGGGGGCCCCGCCGAATACAATGAGCAGTTCTTC. Its translation is CSASRAGGPAEYNEQFF.

This clonotype was observed a few times. This chain joins TRBV12-3 or TRBV12-4 and TRBJ2-5; the D gene is possibly TRBD2 (6 bases). V dropped 7 bases and J dropped 5 bases, with 14 bases sitting between them. This CDR3 spans 13 amino acids. This CDR3 is CASIYAGGETQYF. The CDR3 DNA reads TGTGCCAGCATTTACGCAGGAGGGGAGACCCAGTACTTC.

This clonotype was counted many times. This chain uses TRBV20-1 with TRBJ2-1; 7 bases line up with TRBD1. CDR1 DFQATT and CDR2 SNEGSKA come from the germline V gene (reference sequence). Trimming at V came to 5 bases and at J to 0 bases, leaving 4 bases not matched to a gene. The CDR3 has 14 amino acids. CDR3 region: CSAGPGGSYNEQFF. CDR3 DNA sequence: TGCAGTGCTGGCCCAGGGGGCTCCTACAATGAGCAGTTCTTC.

This clonotype was seen many times. The rearrangement links TRBV5-1 to TRBJ2-1; 7 bases align to TRBD2. V was pared by 5 bases and J by 0 bases, with 8 bases of the junction left unmatched. The germline V gene has CDR1 SGHRS and CDR2 YFSETQ. The CDR3 is made up of 16 amino acids. CDR3 amino acids: CASSPSGASSYNEQFF. The DNA of the CDR3 is TGCGCCAGCAGTCCTAGCGGTGCTAGCTCCTACAATGAGCAGTTCTTC.

With respect to this clonotype: A read error is possible here, since a much larger clone lies one base away. The chain is built from TRBV24-1 and TRBJ2-4; a possible D gene is TRBD1 (6 bases). The germline V gene has CDR1 KGHDR and CDR2 SFDVKD. V was cut by 3 bases and J by 9 bases, with 17 bases left in between. The CDR3 extends over 15 amino acids. CDR3 sequence: CATSDERTVDGIQYF. The CDR3 DNA reads TGTGCCACCAGTGATGAGCGGACAGTGGATGGCATTCAGTACTTC.

This clonotype has a count of ten or more. The chain is built from TRBV20-1 and TRBJ2-1; 14 bases match TRBD2. V lost 3 bases to trimming and J lost 8 bases; unmatched junction nucleotides: 12. This CDR3 has 17 amino acids. Germline loops: CDR1 DFQATT, CDR2 SNEGSKA (reference sequence). CDR3 sequence reads: CSASGPGLAGVVDEQFF. CDR3 DNA sequence: TGCAGTGCTAGTGGACCGGGACTAGCGGGGGTTGTGGATGAGCAGTTCTTC.

In its sample, this clonotype was seen many times. V usage is TRBV5-5 and J usage is TRBJ2-7, with D possibly matching TRBD1 (6 bases). This CDR3 is built from 13 residues. Trimming removed 4 bases from V and 2 bases from J, with 10 bases in between. Per the germline V gene, CDR1 is SGHKS and CDR2 is YYEKEE (reference sequence). CDR3 nucleotides: TGTGCCAGCAGCCCGGGACATACCTACGAGCAGTACTTC. Its translation: CASSPGHTYEQYF. The full variable domain, in which reference TRBV5-5 and TRBJ2-7 provide the parts outside the CDR3, is DAGVTQSPTHLIKTRGQQVTLRCSPISGHKSVSWYQQVLGQGPQFIFQYYEKEERGRGNFPDRFSARQFPNYSSELNVNALLLGDSALYLCASSPGHTYEQYFGPGTRLTVT.

This clonotype occurred many times. The gene calls are TRBV20-1 and TRBJ2-3; D may be TRBD2 (6 bases). Per germline, CDR1 DFQATT and CDR2 SNEGSKA (reference sequence). Trimming left V 5 bases short and J 0 bases short, with 15 bases between. The CDR3 covers 15 residues. The CDR3 loop reads CSAVTRDWSTDTQYF. Written as DNA, the CDR3 is TGCAGTGCTGTAACCCGGGACTGGAGCACAGATACGCAGTATTTT.

This clonotype was detected only a few times. The junction departs from germline at one end; a sequencing error may be responsible. V usage is TRBV5-1 and J usage is TRBJ1-6; 7 nucleotides match TRBD1. CDR3 length: 14 residues. CDR1 and CDR2 (germline): SGHRS, YFSETQ. The CDR3 spells CASSPDRSSSPLNF. CDR3 coding DNA: TGCGCCAGCAGCCCGGACAGGTCTAGTTCACCCCTCAACTTT.

Comment on this clonotype: Being one base from a much bigger clone, this may be a read error. The chain employs TRBV5-1 and TRBJ2-7; possible D gene TRBD2, 5 bases. The V and J ends lost 1 base and 7 bases respectively, with 18 bases between them. Germline V gives CDR1 SGHRS, CDR2 YFSETQ. This CDR3 spans 15 amino acids. CDR3 amino acids: CASSLTGNRDEEQYF. For the CDR3, the DNA is TGCGCCAGCAGCTTGACTGGAAACCGGGATGAAGAGCAGTACTTC.

This clonotype came up many times. V is TRBV29-1 and J is TRBJ2-1; D gene uncertain. Germline values: CDR1 SQVTM, CDR2 ANQGSEA. V was trimmed by 7 bases and J by 5 bases, leaving 15 bases between them. The CDR3 consists of 13 residues. The CDR3 loop is CSGVARRDNEQFF. DNA of the CDR3: TGCAGCGGTGTAGCTAGGCGCGACAATGAGCAGTTCTTC.

This clonotype was seen a few times. The CDR3 here is CAWSVTSGGAWGETQYF. The CDR3 DNA reads as TGTGCCTGGAGTGTCACTAGCGGGGGGGCTTGGGGAGAGACCCAGTACTTC. This sequence joins TRBV30 and TRBJ2-5, with TRBD2 identical over 13 bases. The CDR3 covers 17 residues. Trimming took 0 bases from V and 4 from J; bases not matched to a gene: 8. Germline CDR1 and CDR2: GTSNPN and SVGIG (reference sequence).

This clonotype was seen at least ten times. The CDR3 loop is CASSSRFYGYTF. The CDR3 DNA is TGTGCCAGCAGCTCCAGGTTCTATGGCTACACCTTC. The genes are TRBV5-5 and TRBJ1-2; D not resolved. V lost 3 bases and J 4 bases, leaving 7 bases between the germline ends. CDR1 is SGHKS, CDR2 YYEKEE, per germline (reference sequence). The CDR3 contains 12 residues.

This clonotype came up many times. The chain is built from TRBV12-3 or TRBV12-4 and TRBJ1-1; D unresolved. The CDR3 has 14 amino acids. V was shortened by 3 bases and J by 1 base, with 9 bases between the two germline ends. In DNA form, the CDR3 reads TGTGCCAGCAGTTTTCAGGCCCCGAACACTGAAGCTTTCTTT. Its translation: CASSFQAPNTEAFF.

This clonotype appeared many times. The chain is built from TRBV15 and TRBJ1-6; D gene uncertain. Trimming took 0 bases from V and 16 from J, leaving 13 bases between them. Germline V gene lookup returns CDR1 LNHNV and CDR2 YYDKDF (reference sequence). The CDR3 loop spans 13 amino acids. The CDR3 sequence: CATSRDLGVALHF. For the CDR3, the DNA is TGTGCCACCAGCAGAGATCTCGGAGTAGCACTCCACTTT.

This clonotype has a count of ten or more. V and J are TRBV29-1 and TRBJ2-7, with 11 positions matching TRBD2. The CDR3 spans 15 residues. Germline trimming cut 5 bases from V and 1 base from J; bases unmatched to any gene: 7. CDR1 SQVTM and CDR2 ANQGSEA come from the germline V gene. Here the CDR3 reads CSVTNPSGGSYEQYF. CDR3 DNA: TGCAGCGTTACCAACCCTAGCGGGGGGTCCTACGAGCAGTACTTC.

This clonotype has a handful of counts. For the CDR3, the DNA is TGTGCCAGCAGCGGAGCTTACTCTGGAAACACCATATATTTT. Protein product: CASSGAYSGNTIYF. V usage is TRBV7-9 and J usage is TRBJ1-3; D unresolved. The CDR3 is made up of 14 amino acids. The V end lost 5 bases, the J end lost 0 bases, and 8 bases lay between the germline ends. CDR1 is SEHNR and CDR2 is FQNEAQ in the germline V gene (reference sequence).

This clonotype has a count of ten or more. The CDR3 region has the DNA TGTGCCAGCAGCTTAACCCCCCAAGGGTATCGTCAGCCCCAGCATTTT. It is translated as CASSLTPQGYRQPQHF. V usage is TRBV7-3 and J usage is TRBJ1-5; no firm D call. This CDR3 is 16 amino acids long. Germline V lookup: CDR1 SGHTA, CDR2 FQGTGA. The germline V and J ends were trimmed by 0 bases and 6 bases, with 15 bases remaining between them.